These T cell receptor beta chains were read from a single sample in a study of cytomegalovirus exposure and HLA in healthy donors. Profiled with immunoSEQ multiplex PCR; TCRdb holds only in-frame clones, not every one. The sample lists about 140,000 clones; about 86% were seen once. Sequences were obtained from PBMCs. The receptors here all came from a woman aged 18-29 years in good health and CMV-seropositive. The CDR3 runs from the conserved cysteine through the conserved F or W. The order of the fields is V gene, J gene, clone size, CDR3 protein. Expanded clones are given a class, and other clones once, few, many or no size at all.

v_call: TRBV5-4
j_call: TRBJ2-2
clone_size: NA
cdr3_aa: CASSPGQITDTGELFF

v_call: TRBV6-5
j_call: TRBJ2-6
clone_size: NA
cdr3_aa: CASSTQGYGANVLTF

v_call: TRBV27
j_call: TRBJ1-4
clone_size: once
cdr3_aa: CASSKRANEKLFF

v_call: TRBV18
j_call: TRBJ2-3
clone_size: NA
cdr3_aa: CASSQETSSSTDTQYF

v_call: TRBV6-7
j_call: TRBJ2-3
clone_size: NA
cdr3_aa: CASSYSPRGVDGSDTQYF

v_call: TRBV18
j_call: TRBJ1-5
clone_size: NA
cdr3_aa: CASSPLEGGAAVVSNQPQHF

v_call: TRBV27
j_call: TRBJ2-7
clone_size: NA
cdr3_aa: CASNLGQAKSYEQYF

v_call: TRBV11-1
j_call: TRBJ1-1
clone_size: NA
cdr3_aa: CASSLDILNTEAFF

v_call: TRBV27
j_call: TRBJ2-1
clone_size: NA
cdr3_aa: CASSFGYSYNEQFF

v_call: TRBV28
j_call: TRBJ2-3
clone_size: NA
cdr3_aa: CASSRDRGLTDTQYF

v_call: TRBV6-1
j_call: TRBJ1-5
clone_size: NA
cdr3_aa: CASSAGQGRATYQPQHF

v_call: TRBV5-1
j_call: TRBJ2-5
clone_size: NA
cdr3_aa: CASSLGRGEETQYF

v_call: TRBV4-3
j_call: TRBJ2-5
clone_size: NA
cdr3_aa: CASSTGLAGGGQYF

v_call: TRBV19
j_call: TRBJ2-1
clone_size: once
cdr3_aa: CASSITGGRAYNEQFF

v_call: TRBV18
j_call: TRBJ2-5
clone_size: NA
cdr3_aa: CASSPSPRQGAAETQYF

v_call: TRBV7-2
j_call: TRBJ1-5
clone_size: NA
cdr3_aa: CASSLVSKAQPQHF

v_call: TRBV5-8
j_call: TRBJ1-1
clone_size: NA
cdr3_aa: CASSRGMAGGNTEAFF

v_call: TRBV6-5
j_call: TRBJ2-7
clone_size: NA
cdr3_aa: CASTDRASGRGEQYF

v_call: TRBV7-3
j_call: TRBJ2-2
clone_size: NA
cdr3_aa: CASSLDTLAGASGELFF

v_call: TRBV28
j_call: TRBJ1-2
clone_size: few
cdr3_aa: CASSFPDNFYGYTF

v_call: TRBV5-1
j_call: TRBJ2-1
clone_size: NA
cdr3_aa: CASSLTTDRGSGNEQFF

v_call: TRBV29-1
j_call: TRBJ2-3
clone_size: NA
cdr3_aa: CSVVPSGENTQYF

v_call: TRBV7-6
j_call: TRBJ2-7
clone_size: NA
cdr3_aa: CASSLAFGLASEQYF

v_call: TRBV2
j_call: TRBJ2-1
clone_size: NA
cdr3_aa: CADYRTSASSYNEQFF

v_call: TRBV5-6
j_call: TRBJ1-5
clone_size: NA
cdr3_aa: CASTAGGGQPQHF

v_call: TRBV11-2
j_call: TRBJ2-3
clone_size: NA
cdr3_aa: CASSLISSTDTQYF

v_call: TRBV28
j_call: TRBJ1-2
clone_size: NA
cdr3_aa: CASSTGQYGYTF

v_call: TRBV18
j_call: TRBJ1-1
clone_size: NA
cdr3_aa: CASSPGQGGTTEAFF

v_call: TRBV5-1
j_call: TRBJ2-3
clone_size: NA
cdr3_aa: CASSLRTNTDTQYF

v_call: TRBV18
j_call: TRBJ2-1
clone_size: NA
cdr3_aa: CASSPKSQGAYNEQFF

v_call: TRBV29-1
j_call: TRBJ2-2
clone_size: NA
cdr3_aa: CSVVSGGYTGELFF